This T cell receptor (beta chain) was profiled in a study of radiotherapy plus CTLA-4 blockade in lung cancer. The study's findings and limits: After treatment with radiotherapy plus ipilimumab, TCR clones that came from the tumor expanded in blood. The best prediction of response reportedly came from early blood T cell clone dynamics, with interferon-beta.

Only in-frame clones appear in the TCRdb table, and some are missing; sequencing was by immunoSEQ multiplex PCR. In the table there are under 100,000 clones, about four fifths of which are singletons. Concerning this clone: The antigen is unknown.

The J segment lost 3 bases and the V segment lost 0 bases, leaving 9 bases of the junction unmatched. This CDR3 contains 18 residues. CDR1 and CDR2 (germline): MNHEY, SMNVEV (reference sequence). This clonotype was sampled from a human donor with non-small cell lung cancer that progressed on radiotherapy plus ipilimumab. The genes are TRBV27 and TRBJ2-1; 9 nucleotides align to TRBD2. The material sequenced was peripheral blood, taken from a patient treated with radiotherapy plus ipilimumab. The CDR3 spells CASSLSRTSAFFYNEQFF. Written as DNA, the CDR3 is TGTGCCAGCAGTTTATCGCGGACTAGCGCCTTTTTCTACAATGAGCAGTTCTTC.